These 4 T cell receptor beta chains share one sample of origin, sequenced in a study of beta chain features in type 1 diabetes. The entirety of the isolated RNA underwent reverse transcription, so expressed TCRB transcripts were sequenced. The data were produced by immunoSEQ multiplex PCR, yet TCRdb's version contains in-frame clones alone and is incomplete. This sample has about 140,000 clones; 9% to 10% occur once, and the top ten carry around 0.65%. Sequencing was done on a sample of central memory CD4+ T cells from blood. These receptors were obtained from a woman aged 40 to 50 in good health.

This clone turned up a few times. J is TRBJ2-7 and V is TRBV27, with TRBD1 matching 8 bases. V lost 5 bases and J lost 3; bases outside the gene matches: 9. Germline CDR1 MNHEY, CDR2 SMNVEV (reference sequence). This CDR3 comprises 15 residues. DNA of the CDR3: TGTGCCAGCAGTATAGTGCTCGGACAGGGCTACGAGCAGTACTTC. Translating it yields CASSIVLGQGYEQYF.

The chain combines TRBV18 with TRBJ2-5; TRBD2 aligns across 8 bases. This CDR3 region has 14 residues. From germline, CDR1 is KGHSH and CDR2 LQKENI. After removal of 5 bases from V and 1 base from J, the junction contained 3 bases not matched to a gene. Here the CDR3 reads CASSSTSGQETQYF. The CDR3 DNA sequence: TGTGCCAGCTCATCAACTAGCGGCCAAGAGACCCAGTACTTC.

This clone was detected a few times. The chain carries TRBV7-2 and TRBJ1-5; 9 nucleotides agree with TRBD1. V was clipped by 5 bases and J by 3 bases; unmatched bases: 5. This CDR3 contains 15 residues. CDR1 and CDR2 (germline): SGHTA, FQGNSA. The CDR3 nucleotides read TGTGCCAGCAGCCGCTCACAGGGGGCCAATCAGCCCCAGCATTTT. This translates into CASSRSQGANQPQHF.

This clone has just a few counts. The chain links TRBV7-2 to TRBJ2-7, with 9 bases fitting TRBD2. V lost 5 bases to trimming and J lost 6 bases; unmatched junction nucleotides: 8. Germline V lookup: CDR1 SGHTA, CDR2 FQGNSA. The CDR3 totals 14 residues. CDR3 DNA sequence: TGTGCCAGCAGCGTCGTGGCGGGGGGGCCCGAGCAGTACTTC. Translated: CASSVVAGGPEQYF.